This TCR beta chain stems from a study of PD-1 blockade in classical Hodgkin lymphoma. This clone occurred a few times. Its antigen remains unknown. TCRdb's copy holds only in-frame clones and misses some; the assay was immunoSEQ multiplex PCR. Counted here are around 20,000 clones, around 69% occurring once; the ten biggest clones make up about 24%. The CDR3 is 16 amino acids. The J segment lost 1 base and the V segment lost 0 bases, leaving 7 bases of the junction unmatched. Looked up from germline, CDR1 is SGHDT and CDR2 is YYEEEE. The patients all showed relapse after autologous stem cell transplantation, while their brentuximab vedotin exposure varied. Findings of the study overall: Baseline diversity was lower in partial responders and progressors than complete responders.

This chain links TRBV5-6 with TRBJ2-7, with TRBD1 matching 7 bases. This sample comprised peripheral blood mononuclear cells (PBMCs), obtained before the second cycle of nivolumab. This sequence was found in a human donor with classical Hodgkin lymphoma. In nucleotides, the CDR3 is TGTGCCAGCAGCTTGGGGACAGGATACCGATCCTACGAGCAGTACTTC. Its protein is CASSLGTGYRSYEQYF.